These 17 T cell receptor beta chains share one sample of origin, sequenced in a study of T cell responses to AZD1222 COVID-19 vaccine. Repertoires were generated with immunoSEQ multiplex PCR, while TCRdb's copy carries only in-frame clones and drops some. The table has about 130,000 clones, around 90% seen once. The sample consisted of peripheral blood, taken on day 0 of AZD1222 vaccination. The receptor set was obtained from an adult in good health.

V and J are TRBV3-1 (or the pseudogene TRBV3-2) and TRBJ2-5; 10 bases match TRBD1. This CDR3 comprises 15 residues. The germline V gene has CDR1 LGHDT and CDR2 YNNKEL (reference sequence). Trimming removed 3 bases from V and 6 bases from J; junction bases left unmatched: 7. For the CDR3, the DNA is TGTGCCAGCAGCCAGGAGGGGACAGGGGCACAGACCCAGTACTTC. Its translation: CASSQEGTGAQTQYF.

V is TRBV9 and J is TRBJ1-3; TRBD1 might be the D (5 bases). The CDR3 is made up of 16 amino acids. Germline CDR1 SGDLS, CDR2 YYNGEE. V lost 3 bases to trimming and J lost 2 bases, with 15 bases between them. The CDR3 DNA reads as TGTGCCAGCAGCGGAGCGTCGTGGGGGGCTGGAAACACCATATATTTT. It specifies CASSGASWGAGNTIYF.

There are a few counts of this clone. The rearrangement links TRBV12-5 to TRBJ2-1; tentative D call: TRBD2 (6 bases). V lost 5 bases, J lost 3 bases, and 14 bases lay in between. CDR1 is LGHNT, CDR2 FRNRAP, per germline. The CDR3 has 15 residues. The CDR3 DNA is TGTGCTAGTGGTCCGGGAGTTGCGGGCTACAATGAGCAGTTCTTC. Translating it yields CASGPGVAGYNEQFF.

The chain employs TRBV9 and TRBJ1-5; D uncertain. This CDR3 comprises 15 residues. Germline V lookup: CDR1 SGDLS, CDR2 YYNGEE. V dropped 0 bases and J dropped 2 bases, with 9 bases sitting between them. The CDR3 DNA sequence: TGTGCCAGCAGCGTAGGCACAGCCGGCAATCAGCCCCAGCATTTT. This gives the protein CASSVGTAGNQPQHF.

This CDR3 is CASSPPGGGYGYTF. CDR3 nucleotides: TGCGCCAGCAGCCCCCCAGGGGGAGGCTATGGCTACACCTTC. This chain connects TRBV5-1 to TRBJ1-2; 7 nucleotides line up with TRBD1. The germline CDR1 and CDR2 sequences are SGHRS and YFSETQ. Trimming at V came to 4 bases and at J to 4 bases, leaving 7 bases not matched to a gene. The CDR3 contains 14 residues.

This chain connects TRBV7-6 to TRBJ1-3; D uncertain. V dropped 5 bases and J dropped 2 bases, with 16 bases sitting between them. The V gene's germline CDR1 is SGHVS and CDR2 FNYEAQ. The CDR3 contains 16 residues. CDR3 sequence: CASSPRWGSPGNTIYF. The CDR3 nucleotides read TGTGCCAGCAGCCCGAGGTGGGGATCGCCTGGAAACACCATATATTTT. Full variable domain (remainder filled in from reference TRBV7-6 and TRBJ1-3): GAGVSQSPRYKVTKRGQDVALRCDPISGHVSLYWYRQALGQGPEFLTYFNYEAQQDKSGLPNDRFSAERPEGSISTLTIQRTEQRDSAMYRCASSPRWGSPGNTIYFGEGSWLTVV.

The rearrangement uses TRBV6-5 and TRBJ2-2, with a tentative D call TRBD1 (6 bases). V was shortened by 6 bases and J by 3 bases, with 11 bases between the two germline ends. This CDR3 is 14 amino acids long. Germline V gene sequence: CDR1 MNHEY, CDR2 SVGAGI. DNA of the CDR3: TGTGCCAGCAGATCAACAGGGTACACCGGGGAGCTGTTTTTT. This codes for CASRSTGYTGELFF.

In DNA, the CDR3 is TGTGCCAGCAGGTTAACAGGGGCAGGGAATGGCTACACCTTC. Protein sequence: CASRLTGAGNGYTF. The chain has TRBV25-1 and TRBJ1-2; TRBD1 matches 7 bases. V trimming: 6 bases; J trimming: 6 bases; junction bases outside the gene matches: 10. Germline V gene sequence: CDR1 MGHDK, CDR2 SYGVNS. There are 14 residues in the CDR3.

The chain combines TRBV6-2 or TRBV6-3 with TRBJ2-3; D may be TRBD2 (6 bases). Germline V gives CDR1 MNHEY, CDR2 SVGEGT. The CDR3 loop spans 14 amino acids. V was clipped by 2 bases and J by 4 bases, with 10 bases between them. The CDR3 protein is CASSYVGGADTQYF. For the CDR3, the DNA is TGTGCCAGCAGTTACGTAGGAGGGGCAGATACGCAGTATTTT.

The genes are TRBV2 and TRBJ1-5; D is unresolved. CDR1 and CDR2 (germline): SNHLY, FYNNEI. V was cut by 6 bases and J by 4 bases, with 13 bases left in between. This CDR3 spans 14 amino acids. CDR3 bases: TGTGCCAGCAGCGCCTCGGGGAGGAATCAGCCCCAGCATTTT. It translates to CASSASGRNQPQHF.

The chain joins TRBV6-2 or TRBV6-3 to TRBJ1-1; D gene uncertain. CDR3 length equals 15 residues. V was cut by 4 bases and J by 5 bases, with 17 bases left in between. From germline, CDR1 is MNHEY and CDR2 SVGEGT. CDR3 nucleotide sequence: TGTGCCAGCAGTTCAACCGCGGACGGGAAAACTGAAGCTTTCTTT. Encoded protein: CASSSTADGKTEAFF.

This rearrangement joins TRBV3-1 (or the pseudogene TRBV3-2) to TRBJ2-1; D not resolved. Germline V CDR1 and CDR2: LGHDT, YNNKEL (reference sequence). The CDR3 length is 15 residues. The V end was cut by 5 bases, the J end by 5 bases, with 16 bases between. The chain's CDR3 is CASSERRSRHNEQFF. The CDR3 DNA reads TGTGCCAGCAGCGAACGACGGAGCCGCCACAATGAGCAGTTCTTC.

The genes are TRBV5-1 and TRBJ1-2; D is possibly TRBD1 (6 bases). The CDR3 covers 15 residues. Per the germline V gene, CDR1 is SGHRS and CDR2 is YFSETQ. The V end lost 4 bases, the J end lost 1 base, and 14 bases lay between the germline ends. CDR3 sequence (DNA): TGCGCCAGCAGCCCGACGGGACAAATTAACTATGGCTACACCTTC. As protein: CASSPTGQINYGYTF.

This clone was recorded once. The chain carries TRBV6-4 and TRBJ1-5; D uncertain. Trimming removed 6 bases from V and 0 bases from J, with 12 bases in between. This CDR3 spans 15 amino acids. In germline, CDR1 is MRHNA, CDR2 SNTAGT. The CDR3 here is CASRVATDSNQPQHF. The CDR3 region has the DNA TGTGCCAGCAGGGTTGCCACGGATAGCAATCAGCCCCAGCATTTT.

The chain employs TRBV24-1 and TRBJ2-7; 12 bases fit TRBD1. J was trimmed by 2 bases and V by 2 bases; bases with no gene match: 3. Germline lookup yields CDR1 KGHDR and CDR2 SFDVKD. The CDR3 has 16 residues. DNA of the CDR3: TGTGCCACCAGTGATTCCGGGACAGGGGGCCCCTACGAGCAGTACTTC. Translated, it gives CATSDSGTGGPYEQYF.

This chain connects TRBV19 to TRBJ2-1; no definite D call. Germline V gene sequence: CDR1 LNHDA, CDR2 SQIVND (reference sequence). CDR3 size: 16 residues. The V and J ends lost 5 bases and 0 bases respectively, with 14 bases between them. CDR3 bases: TGTGCCAGTAGTCCGTCCGGGTTAAGCTCCTACAATGAGCAGTTCTTC. This sequence encodes CASSPSGLSSYNEQFF.

The chain employs TRBV18 and TRBJ2-2, with D possibly being TRBD1 (5 bases). V was clipped by 3 bases and J by 5 bases, with 19 bases between them. The CDR3 has 17 residues. From germline, CDR1 is KGHSH and CDR2 LQKENI. This chain's CDR3 is CASSPGSARVKTGELFF. The CDR3 nucleotides are TGTGCCAGCTCACCCGGCTCGGCCAGGGTTAAAACCGGGGAGCTGTTTTTT.